The 18 T cell receptor beta chains below all came from one sample that was sequenced in a study of shared clonotypes between healthy human individuals. Terminally differentiated effector memory CD45RA+ cells were excluded from the naive CD8 cells, which were CD45RO-negative and positively selected for CCR7. TCRdb's table, derived via immunoSEQ multiplex PCR, lists solely in-frame clones and lacks some. The table includes around 1.9 million clones, roughly 93% detected once. Material for sequencing was naive CD8+ T cells from PBMCs. These receptor sequences come from a man in his late teens or twenties in good health. Some clones in this sample may be carry-over from other donors' samples.

The chain combines TRBV6-6 with TRBJ2-2; D is unclear. CDR1 and CDR2 from the germline V gene are MNHNY and SVGAGI (reference sequence). CDR3 size: 15 residues. Deletions cut 0 bases from V and 1 base from J, with 6 bases between. Here the CDR3 DNA reads TGTGCCAGCAGTTACTCAGCAGGGAACACCGGGGAGCTGTTTTTT. Protein sequence: CASSYSAGNTGELFF.

The J gene is TRBJ2-3, the V gene TRBV28; 7 nucleotides line up with TRBD2. Germline loops: CDR1 MDHEN, CDR2 SYDVKM. V lost 10 bases to trimming and J lost 3 bases; unmatched junction nucleotides: 13. The CDR3 has 15 residues. CDR3 sequence (DNA): TGTGCCATCCGACTAGCACGGAAACAAACAGATACGCAGTATTTT. Encoded protein: CAIRLARKQTDTQYF.

The CDR3 DNA sequence: TGCGCCAGCAGCCAAGCCGCCCTCGTGTCCGGGGAGCTGTTTTTT. This sequence encodes CASSQAALVSGELFF. The rearrangement links TRBV4-1 to TRBJ2-2; no firm D call. The CDR3 runs to 15 residues. Germline CDR1 reads MGHRA; CDR2 reads YSYEKL. The V end lost 1 base, the J end lost 6 bases, and 12 bases lay between the germline ends.

The chain has TRBV4-3 and TRBJ2-1; 8 nucleotides match TRBD1. This CDR3 region has 16 residues. Per the germline V gene, CDR1 is LGHNA and CDR2 is YSLEER. V trimming: 0 bases; J trimming: 3 bases; junction bases outside the gene matches: 4. The CDR3 protein is CASSQDSGGYYNEQFF. As DNA, the CDR3 is TGCGCCAGCAGCCAAGATTCAGGGGGCTACTACAATGAGCAGTTCTTC.

The chain is built from TRBV9 and TRBJ2-7; TRBD2 agrees at 11 bases. The germline gives CDR1 SGDLS, CDR2 YYNGEE. CDR3 length: 15 amino acids. The trim removed 3 bases at V and 4 bases at J, leaving 6 bases unmatched. The CDR3, as DNA: TGTGCCAGCAGCGACACTAGCGGGAGTGTTTACGAGCAGTACTTC. Its protein is CASSDTSGSVYEQYF.

The V call is TRBV6-1, the J call TRBJ1-1; D perhaps matches TRBD1 (6 bases). The CDR3 is 10 amino acids. Germline V lookup: CDR1 MNHNS, CDR2 SASEGT. The V end lost 11 bases, the J end lost 6 bases, and 10 bases lay between the germline ends. The CDR3 region has the DNA TGTGCCGGGGGCCTACCTGAAGCTTTCTTT. As protein: CAGGLPEAFF.

The rearrangement links TRBV29-1 to TRBJ1-1, with D perhaps matching TRBD1 (5 bases). This CDR3 comprises 14 residues. The germline CDR1 and CDR2 sequences are SQVTM and ANQGSEA. Deletions cut 1 base from V and 4 bases from J, with 13 bases between. The CDR3 DNA sequence: TGCAGCGTTGAAGCTGGCCCTAGGGGCACTGAAGCTTTCTTT. The encoded protein is CSVEAGPRGTEAFF.

The chain links TRBV29-1 to TRBJ2-7, with D perhaps matching TRBD2 (5 bases). CDR3 length equals 15 residues. Germline values: CDR1 SQVTM, CDR2 ANQGSEA. Between the trimmed V and J ends, which lost 3 bases and 2 bases, there was a span of 17 bases. Here the CDR3 DNA reads TGCAGCGTTGACATTATGGAGGATGGAGCCTACGAGCAGTACTTC. This sequence encodes CSVDIMEDGAYEQYF.

The chain recombines TRBV21-1 with TRBJ2-7; the D call TRBD2 from the table was never checked on the DNA. TRBV21-1 is listed as a pseudogene. This CDR3 is built from 15 residues. The DNA of the CDR3 is TGTGCCAGCAGCAAAGGAGGCCCCGGCCTGAACGAGCAGTACTTC. Residues: CASSKGGPGLNEQYF.

The rearrangement links TRBV27 to TRBJ2-7; no firm D call. Trimming removed 5 bases at V and 0 bases at J, with 17 bases between. This CDR3 is built from 16 residues. Germline assignment: CDR1 MNHEY and CDR2 SMNVEV (reference sequence). CDR3 DNA sequence: TGTGCCAGCAGTCCATCCGGTCCTCGGCGCTCCTACGAGCAGTACTTC. Residues: CASSPSGPRRSYEQYF.

The chain carries TRBV6-5 and TRBJ2-2; D is unresolved. Trimming cost V 2 bases and J 6 bases, with 13 bases left between them. Germline V lookup: CDR1 MNHEY, CDR2 SVGAGI. CDR3 size: 15 residues. The CDR3 DNA reads as TGTGCCAGCAGTTACGGAGACACTGTACCCGGGGAGCTGTTTTTT. This codes for CASSYGDTVPGELFF.

The chain is built from TRBV28 and TRBJ1-5; D call uncertain. Trimming cost V 7 bases and J 0 bases, with 13 bases left between them. Germline-derived CDR1 and CDR2 are MDHEN and SYDVKM. CDR3 size: 15 residues. The chain's CDR3 is CASKLEDYSNQPQHF. The CDR3 region has the DNA TGTGCCAGCAAGTTAGAGGATTATAGCAATCAGCCCCAGCATTTT.

The chain joins TRBV7-2 to TRBJ2-1, with D unclear. CDR1 is SGHTA and CDR2 is FQGNSA in the germline V gene. This CDR3 has 15 amino acids. Between the trimmed V and J ends, which lost 3 bases and 3 bases, there was a span of 12 bases. The chain's CDR3 is CASSLPGPYYNEQFF. The CDR3, as DNA: TGTGCCAGCAGCTTGCCCGGGCCTTACTACAATGAGCAGTTCTTC.

The chain links TRBV6-1 to TRBJ2-3; 9 bases agree with TRBD1. V was clipped by 7 bases and J by 0 bases; unmatched bases: 5. In germline, CDR1 is MNHNS, CDR2 SASEGT. CDR3 length: 15 residues. CDR3 nucleotide sequence: TGTGCCAGCAAACCGGGACAGGGAAGCACAGATACGCAGTATTTT. It translates to CASKPGQGSTDTQYF.

The chain employs TRBV28 and TRBJ1-3; D not resolved. Trimming cost V 10 bases and J 0 bases, with 13 bases left between them. Germline V gene data show CDR1 as MDHEN and CDR2 as SYDVKM. The CDR3 is made up of 14 amino acids. The CDR3 loop reads CATSVEPSGNTIYF. The CDR3 region has the DNA TGTGCCACCTCAGTCGAGCCCTCTGGAAACACCATATATTTT.

The genes are TRBV27 and TRBJ2-7; tentative D call: TRBD2 (7 bases). The CDR3 totals 13 residues. V lost 9 bases and J 3 bases, leaving 15 bases between the germline ends. Looked up from germline, CDR1 is MNHEY and CDR2 is SMNVEV (reference sequence). CDR3 sequence reads: CASRGGDVYEQYF. The DNA for the CDR3 is TGTGCCAGTCGAGGGGGGGATGTCTACGAGCAGTACTTC.

J is TRBJ2-7 and V is TRBV29-1, with a possible D match to TRBD1 (5 bases). The V and J ends lost 6 bases and 0 bases respectively, with 15 bases between them. This CDR3 region has 14 residues. Germline V lookup: CDR1 SQVTM, CDR2 ANQGSEA. The CDR3 nucleotides are TGCAGCGTGAATGGGGTCAGGGACTCCTACGAGCAGTACTTC. Translating gives CSVNGVRDSYEQYF.

The sample holds one count of this clone. This chain uses TRBV7-9 with TRBJ2-7; 7 bases are a match to TRBD2. Germline values: CDR1 SEHNR, CDR2 FQNEAQ (reference sequence). This CDR3 region has 15 residues. Trimming cost V 3 bases and J 0 bases; bases outside gene matches: 5. The CDR3 is CASSLGGEGSYEQYF. The DNA for the CDR3 is TGTGCCAGCAGCTTGGGAGGGGAAGGCTCCTACGAGCAGTACTTC.